This TCR beta chain is from a study of molecular identifiers for immune sequencing clone quantification. Based on a CD8+CD4-CCR7+CD45RA+ profile, naive CD8 T cells were sorted. TCRdb reprocessed the PCR reads with MiXCR, giving one entry per CDR3 protein. There are around 65,000 distinct CDR3 sequences in the sample; less than 20% occur only once, and 1.3% to 1.5% lies in the top ten. Germline CDR1 and CDR2: SGHDN and FVKESK. The CDR3 sequence is 15 residues long. Trimming took off 2 bases at V and 3 bases at J, with 13 bases between the two ends. This clonotype was counted ten times or more. Sequencing was done on a sample of naive CD8+ T cells from blood, with Jurkat cell RNA spiked in. The subset: FACS-sorted CD8+CD4-CCR7+CD45RA+ naive T cells. The rearrangement links TRBV14 to TRBJ1-1; maybe TRBD1 (5 bases). This TCR was recovered from a human donor in good health. Some libraries in this study had Jurkat cell RNA spiked in. CDR3 amino acids: CASSQYWGRDTEAFF. As DNA, the CDR3 is TGTGCCAGCAGCCAATATTGGGGCCGGGACACTGAAGCTTTCTTT.